This T cell receptor (beta chain) stems from a study of beta chain features in type 1 diabetes. Whole-study findings and limits: The study found moderately but significantly shorter TCRB CDR3s in all four CD4+ subsets of Type 1 diabetes patients.

Sequenced material consisted of expressed TCRB transcripts (all of the isolated RNA was reverse transcribed). This table comes from immunoSEQ multiplex PCR, and its TCRdb copy is limited to in-frame clones, with some not included. The sample records approximately 280,000 clones, approximately 16% being singletons. In its sample, this clone was seen a few times. Antigen: not known. Sequencing was done on a sample of naive CD4+ T cells from blood. The TCR originated in a man aged 18 to 29 with type 1 diabetes.

The CDR3 here is CASSVGGVLGETQYF. As DNA, the CDR3 is TGTGCCAGCAGCGTCGGGGGGGTCCTCGGCGAGACCCAGTACTTC. The V gene is TRBV9, the J gene TRBJ2-5; 8 bases map to TRBD2. After removal of 2 bases from V and 5 bases from J, the junction contained 8 bases not matched to a gene. This CDR3 has 15 residues. Germline CDR1 is SGDLS and CDR2 is YYNGEE.